These 32 T cell receptor beta chains originate from one sample sequenced in a study of blood T cell repertoires in COVID-19. The protocol was immunoSEQ multiplex PCR, while the TCRdb copy is restricted to in-frame clones and leaves out a portion. Of 55,000 to 80,000 clones detected, 88% appear once; the ten largest clones hold 1% to 1.5%. Sequencing was performed on peripheral blood. The receptor set was obtained from a woman in her sixties with acute or convalescent COVID-19.

This chain links TRBV5-6 with TRBJ2-3; D may be TRBD1 (6 bases). The CDR3 consists of 13 residues. Germline values: CDR1 SGHDT, CDR2 YYEEEE. V shed 4 bases and J shed 8 bases, with 14 bases lying between them. CDR3 DNA sequence: TGTGCCAGCAGCACCAGACAGGCCGCTACGCAGTATTTT. Translating gives CASSTRQAATQYF.

The V call is TRBV6-5, the J call TRBJ1-6; D ambiguous. Trimming took 1 base from V and 10 from J, leaving 17 bases between them. Germline CDR1 reads MNHEY; CDR2 reads SVGAGI. CDR3 length: 16 amino acids. The CDR3 here is CASSYYRPGVDSPLHF. CDR3 sequence (DNA): TGTGCCAGCAGTTACTATCGGCCCGGGGTAGACTCACCCCTCCACTTT.

As concerns this clone: Other DNA variants within this sample encode the same CDR3. This rearrangement joins TRBV5-1 to TRBJ2-5, with 12 nucleotides matching TRBD2. Germline V gene lookup returns CDR1 SGHRS and CDR2 YFSETQ. The J segment lost 5 bases and the V segment lost 4 bases, leaving 3 bases of the junction unmatched. The CDR3 has 14 amino acids. The CDR3: CASSPGTSGETQYF. In DNA form, the CDR3 reads TGCGCCAGCAGCCCCGGGACTAGCGGGGAGACCCAGTACTTC.

V and J are TRBV7-3 and TRBJ2-2; possible D gene TRBD2, 5 bases. Trimming took 4 bases from V and 8 from J, leaving 8 bases between them. This CDR3 is 12 amino acids long. Per the germline V gene, CDR1 is SGHTA and CDR2 is FQGTGA. CDR3 protein: CASSSTGGELFF. CDR3 coding DNA: TGTGCCAGCAGCTCCACGGGGGGGGAGCTGTTTTTT.

The gene calls are TRBV5-1 and TRBJ2-6; D is ambiguous. The CDR3 length is 18 residues. CDR1 and CDR2 (germline): SGHRS, YFSETQ. V was trimmed by 1 base and J by 0 bases, leaving 14 bases between them. The CDR3 region has the DNA TGCGCCAGCAGCTTGTCATCAGTTCCCCTCTCTGGGGCCAACGTCCTGACTTTC. It specifies CASSLSSVPLSGANVLTF.

The chain combines TRBV10-3 with TRBJ2-3; 7 positions agree with TRBD1. This CDR3 spans 14 amino acids. Germline CDR1 ENHRY, CDR2 SYGVKD. The V segment lost 5 bases and the J segment 0 bases; nucleotides outside the gene matches: 2. DNA for the CDR3: TGTGCCATCAGTAAACAGGGGAGCACAGATACGCAGTATTTT. It yields the protein CAISKQGSTDTQYF.

The gene calls are TRBV28 and TRBJ1-4; 10 positions match TRBD1. Germline trimming cut 3 bases from V and 8 bases from J; bases unmatched to any gene: 6. Per the germline V gene, CDR1 is MDHEN and CDR2 is SYDVKM. This CDR3 spans 15 amino acids. The CDR3 reads CASSLAGTGDEKLFF. The DNA of the CDR3 is TGTGCCAGCAGTTTGGCCGGGACAGGGGACGAAAAACTGTTTTTT.

DNA for the CDR3: TGTGCCAGCAGCTTGAGGGGGCGATTCCAGCCCCAGCATTTT. The encoded protein is CASSLRGRFQPQHF. This chain uses TRBV5-6 with TRBJ1-5; TRBD1 agrees at 7 bases. CDR1 SGHDT and CDR2 YYEEEE come from the germline V gene. The CDR3 extends over 14 amino acids. The J segment lost 7 bases and the V segment lost 1 base, leaving 5 bases of the junction unmatched.

This chain connects TRBV27 to TRBJ1-2, with 7 bases aligning to TRBD1. The germline CDR1 and CDR2 sequences are MNHEY and SMNVEV (reference sequence). The CDR3 is 14 residues long. With 4 bases clipped from V and 4 bases from J, the junction kept 6 bases outside the gene matches. CDR3: CASSSQGSLYGYTF. The CDR3 DNA reads TGTGCCAGCAGTTCACAGGGGTCTCTCTATGGCTACACCTTC.

This chain uses TRBV6-2 or TRBV6-3 with TRBJ2-1, with D tentatively TRBD1 (5 bases). With 6 bases removed from V and 10 bases from J, the gap between germline ends came to 10 bases. The CDR3 is made up of 11 amino acids. From germline, CDR1 is MNHEY and CDR2 SVGEGT. The CDR3 bases are TGTGCCAGCAGCCCCCGGACAGAGCAGTTCTTC. Its protein is CASSPRTEQFF.

There are a few counts of this clone. The chain is built from TRBV10-1 and TRBJ1-6, with D uncertain. Trimming cost V 7 bases and J 0 bases, with 13 bases left between them. The CDR3 sequence is 16 residues long. Germline CDR1 is WNHNN and CDR2 is SYGVQD (reference sequence). The DNA of the CDR3 is TGCGCCAGCACCTCGGAGGGAGACTCCTATAATTCACCCCTCCACTTT. It yields the protein CASTSEGDSYNSPLHF.

The chain has TRBV11-2 and TRBJ2-1, with D perhaps matching TRBD1 (5 bases). Per germline, CDR1 SGHAT and CDR2 FQNNGV. Trimming stripped 4 bases from V and 9 bases from J, with 13 bases between. This CDR3 region has 13 residues. This CDR3 is CASSSRQYGEQFF. In nucleotides, the CDR3 is TGTGCCAGCAGCTCCCGACAGTACGGTGAGCAGTTCTTC.

V is TRBV15 and J is TRBJ1-2; 9 nucleotides agree with TRBD1. Germline V gene sequence: CDR1 LNHNV, CDR2 YYDKDF (reference sequence). V was pared by 0 bases and J by 8 bases, with 7 bases of the junction left unmatched. The CDR3 has 15 amino acids. DNA for the CDR3: TGTGCCACCAGCAGAGACCCGGGACAGGGAAAAGGCTACACCTTC. This sequence encodes CATSRDPGQGKGYTF.

The gene calls are TRBV7-2 and TRBJ1-3; the D gene is possibly TRBD1 (5 bases). Germline-derived CDR1 and CDR2 are SGHTA and FQGNSA. The CDR3 contains 14 residues. The V end lost 0 bases, the J end lost 4 bases, and 7 bases lay between the germline ends. CDR3 in DNA: TGTGCCAGCAGCTTAGCGGAGGGGGGAAACACCATATATTTT. It is translated as CASSLAEGGNTIYF.

The V call is TRBV27, the J call TRBJ1-1; unclear D gene. The CDR3 has 16 amino acids. Trimming left V 0 bases short and J 11 bases short, with 22 bases between. CDR1 and CDR2 from the germline V gene are MNHEY and SMNVEV (reference sequence). The DNA of the CDR3 is TGTGCCAGCAGTTTATCGAGCTCCTGGCCCCCAGAGGGTGCTTTCTTT. Residues: CASSLSSSWPPEGAFF.

The chain has TRBV5-4 and TRBJ1-4; TRBD1 agrees at 8 bases. J lost 7 bases, V lost 2 bases, and 4 bases had no gene match. This CDR3 region has 14 residues. Germline V gene data show CDR1 as SGHNT and CDR2 as YYREEE (reference sequence). CDR3 in amino acids: CASSLQGGGEKLFF. Written as DNA, the CDR3 is TGTGCCAGCAGCTTACAGGGGGGGGGTGAAAAACTGTTTTTT.

V gene TRBV6-6 combines with J gene TRBJ1-2; 7 nucleotides agree with TRBD1. The V gene's germline CDR1 is MNHNY and CDR2 SVGAGI (reference sequence). After removal of 2 bases from V and 5 bases from J, the junction contained 11 bases not matched to a gene. CDR3 length: 16 residues. The CDR3 here is CASSYDSAGGYYGYTF. Written as DNA, the CDR3 is TGTGCCAGCAGTTACGATTCGGCAGGGGGGTATTATGGCTACACCTTC.

The rearrangement uses TRBV18 and TRBJ2-7; D gene uncertain. This CDR3 region has 12 residues. Deletions cut 4 bases from V and 6 bases from J, with 10 bases between. Germline V gene lookup returns CDR1 KGHSH and CDR2 LQKENI. DNA of the CDR3: TGTGCCAGCTCACGCTCGGGTGGCGAGCAGTACGTC. This codes for CASSRSGGEQYV.

The CDR3 spells CASSQGGGGNQPQHF. CDR3 DNA sequence: TGTGCCAGCAGCCAAGGTGGGGGGGGCAATCAGCCCCAGCATTTT. This sequence joins TRBV3-1 (or the pseudogene TRBV3-2) and TRBJ1-5; a weak D match, TRBD1 (5 bases). The CDR3 covers 15 residues. From germline, CDR1 is LGHDT and CDR2 YNNKEL (reference sequence). V was trimmed by 1 base and J by 2 bases, leaving 9 bases between them.

This sequence joins TRBV28 and TRBJ1-2; 7 nucleotides match TRBD1. J was trimmed by 5 bases and V by 10 bases; bases with no gene match: 7. There are 12 residues in the CDR3. Germline V lookup: CDR1 MDHEN, CDR2 SYDVKM. The CDR3 sequence: CAIFQGVYGYTF. CDR3 coding DNA: TGTGCCATCTTCCAGGGGGTATATGGCTACACCTTC.

The chain carries TRBV14 and TRBJ2-1; D is undetermined. V gave up 4 bases and J gave up 5 bases, with 9 bases separating them. The CDR3 is made up of 13 amino acids. CDR1 is SGHDN and CDR2 is FVKESK in the germline V gene. DNA of the CDR3: TGTGCCAGCAGCCTAAGCCTTAACAATGAGCAGTTCTTC. This sequence encodes CASSLSLNNEQFF.

The chain has TRBV7-2 and TRBJ2-3; D might be TRBD1 (5 bases). From germline, CDR1 is SGHTA and CDR2 FQGNSA. Trimming pared 8 bases from V and 0 bases from J, leaving 12 bases between. The CDR3 spans 14 residues. The CDR3 bases are TGTGCCAGCCAAAGACAGACTAGCACAGATACGCAGTATTTT. It is translated as CASQRQTSTDTQYF.

This clone occurred a few times. The chain couples TRBV13 to TRBJ1-2; D may be TRBD1 (6 bases). Trimming took off 2 bases at V and 0 bases at J, with 10 bases between the two ends. The CDR3 runs 15 residues. The germline CDR1 and CDR2 sequences are PRHDT and FYEKMQ (reference sequence). The chain's CDR3 is CASSLQGNPNYGYTF. CDR3 sequence (DNA): TGTGCCAGCAGCTTACAGGGGAACCCTAACTATGGCTACACCTTC.

The chain uses TRBV4-3 and TRBJ2-6, with D possibly matching TRBD1 (6 bases). Trimming removed 4 bases at V and 4 bases at J, with 17 bases between. From germline, CDR1 is LGHNA and CDR2 YSLEER. The CDR3 consists of 17 residues. Written as DNA, the CDR3 is TGCGCCAGCAGCCCCAAGCTTGGGGGCGCGGGGGCCAACGTCCTGACTTTC. It translates to CASSPKLGGAGANVLTF.

The V and J genes are TRBV7-6 and TRBJ2-1, with 9 nucleotides matching TRBD2. V lost 1 base and J lost 5; bases outside the gene matches: 6. The germline CDR1 and CDR2 sequences are SGHVS and FNYEAQ. The CDR3 is 16 residues long. The CDR3 region has the DNA TGTGCCAGCAGCTTAGGTTGGCGGGGGGGAAACAATGAGCAGTTCTTC. The encoded protein is CASSLGWRGGNNEQFF.

The rearrangement links TRBV19 to TRBJ1-4; D unclear. V dropped 10 bases and J dropped 2 bases, with 20 bases sitting between them. The CDR3 totals 16 residues. Germline V lookup: CDR1 LNHDA, CDR2 SQIVND (reference sequence). The CDR3 coding sequence is TGTGCCACCTCCCCCCTGGCCCCGTCGACTAATGAAAAACTGTTTTTT. Translating it yields CATSPLAPSTNEKLFF.

This clone was detected only once. The rearrangement joins TRBV19 to TRBJ1-6; tentatively, D is TRBD1 (5 bases). The CDR3 runs to 16 residues. Germline CDR1 is LNHDA and CDR2 is SQIVND (reference sequence). Trimming took 4 bases from V and 10 from J, leaving 20 bases between them. In DNA form, the CDR3 reads TGTGCCAGTAGTACCCAGGGCATTTCGAGAATATCACCCCTCCACTTT. Protein product: CASSTQGISRISPLHF.

The genes are TRBV6-5 and TRBJ2-7, with D perhaps matching TRBD1 (5 bases). Germline CDR1 reads MNHEY; CDR2 reads SVGAGI. The CDR3 spans 15 residues. V lost 8 bases, J lost 1 base, and 18 bases lay in between. The CDR3: CASSPVPRVSYEQYV. The DNA for the CDR3 is TGTGCCAGCTCACCCGTCCCCAGGGTATCCTACGAGCAGTACGTC.

The chain links TRBV5-1 to TRBJ2-3, with 8 bases that match TRBD2. This CDR3 has 16 amino acids. V trimming: 0 bases; J trimming: 0 bases; junction bases outside the gene matches: 3. Germline V CDR1 and CDR2: SGHRS, YFSETQ. For the CDR3, the DNA is TGCGCCAGCAGCTTGGGCGGGGGGCTTAGCACAGATACGCAGTATTTT. Amino acids: CASSLGGGLSTDTQYF. Using reference TRBV5-1 and TRBJ2-3 for the parts outside the CDR3, the full variable domain is KAGVTQTPRYLIKTRGQQVTLSCSPISGHRSVSWYQQTPGQGLQFLFEYFSETQRNKGNFPGRFSGRQFSNSRSEMNVSTLELGDSALYLCASSLGGGLSTDTQYFGPGTRLTVL.

This clone was detected a few times. This sequence joins TRBV2 and TRBJ2-7, with 11 bases aligning to TRBD1. The CDR3 length is 14 residues. Germline CDR1 and CDR2: SNHLY and FYNNEI. The V segment lost 1 base and the J segment 6 bases; nucleotides outside the gene matches: 2. The CDR3 DNA reads as TGTGCCAGCAGTGAAGGGGACAGGGGGGCCGAGCAGTACGTC. It translates to CASSEGDRGAEQYV.

The genes are TRBV6-5 and TRBJ1-2, with 9 bases identical to TRBD1. CDR1 and CDR2 (germline): MNHEY, SVGAGI. V lost 7 bases, J lost 2 bases, and 5 bases stayed unmatched. This CDR3 is built from 14 residues. The CDR3 loop is CASTGQGINYGYTF. The CDR3 region has the DNA TGTGCCAGCACCGGACAGGGGATCAACTATGGCTACACCTTC.

This CDR3 reads CATSREQTANYGYTF. The DNA of the CDR3 is TGTGCCACCAGCAGAGAACAGACAGCTAACTATGGCTACACCTTC. J is TRBJ1-2 and V is TRBV15, with a weak D call TRBD1 (5 bases). The germline V gene has CDR1 LNHNV and CDR2 YYDKDF (reference sequence). V was trimmed by 0 bases and J by 0 bases, leaving 8 bases between them. The CDR3 consists of 15 residues.